One sample yielded the 20 T cell receptor beta chains listed below, sequenced in a study of blood T cell repertoires in COVID-19. Clones were read by immunoSEQ multiplex PCR, and TCRdb kept only the in-frame ones, dropping some. The sample lists hundreds of thousands of clones, approximately 85% occurring once. The specimen was peripheral blood. The receptors here all came from a man younger than 35 with active or convalescent COVID-19.

The V and J genes are TRBV6-5 and TRBJ2-1, with 9 bases lining up with TRBD1. V was clipped by 1 base and J by 6 bases; unmatched bases: 4. The CDR3 runs to 15 residues. CDR1 is MNHEY and CDR2 is SVGAGI in the germline V gene. The CDR3 reads CASSYFRTGANEQFF. The CDR3, as DNA: TGTGCCAGCAGTTACTTTAGGACAGGGGCCAATGAGCAGTTCTTC.

The V gene is TRBV19, the J gene TRBJ1-1, with D possibly TRBD1 on 6 matching bases. Germline CDR1 is LNHDA and CDR2 is SQIVND (reference sequence). This CDR3 region has 15 residues. Trimming shortened V by 7 bases and J by 2 bases, and 17 bases separated the two germline ends. As DNA, the CDR3 is TGTGCCAGTATGGAACTTCAGGGGATCAACACTGAAGCTTTCTTT. Translated, it gives CASMELQGINTEAFF.

This chain connects TRBV4-2 to TRBJ2-2, with 15 bases matching TRBD2. This CDR3 comprises 17 residues. Germline V gene lookup returns CDR1 LGHNA and CDR2 YNFKEQ. Germline trimming cut 1 base from V and 4 bases from J; bases unmatched to any gene: 1. CDR3 in DNA: TGTGCCAGCAGCCAAGGGACTAGCGGGGGGGTCACCGGGGAGCTGTTTTTT. Its translation is CASSQGTSGGVTGELFF.

V usage is TRBV4-1 and J usage is TRBJ2-2; perhaps TRBD2 as D (6 bases). Germline V lookup: CDR1 MGHRA, CDR2 YSYEKL. V was shortened by 5 bases and J by 5 bases, with 18 bases between the two germline ends. This CDR3 contains 16 residues. CDR3 region: CASSELRLVLTGELFF. The CDR3 DNA reads TGCGCCAGCAGCGAACTCCGACTAGTTCTTACCGGGGAGCTGTTTTTT.

J is TRBJ1-1 and V is TRBV2; TRBD1 might be the D (5 bases). The CDR3 contains 16 residues. Per the germline V gene, CDR1 is SNHLY and CDR2 is FYNNEI. Trimming took off 0 bases at V and 4 bases at J, with 15 bases between the two ends. The CDR3 coding sequence is TGTGCCAGCAGTGAAGCTGGCGGGGCGGTTGGCACTGAAGCTTTCTTT. It yields the protein CASSEAGGAVGTEAFF.

This clone has a handful of counts. The chain couples TRBV6-6 to TRBJ1-4, with D tentatively TRBD1 (6 bases). CDR1 is MNHNY, CDR2 SVGAGI, per germline (reference sequence). The length of the CDR3 is 16 residues. V lost 2 bases and J lost 5, with 15 bases in between. CDR3 DNA: TGTGCCAGCAGTTACAAGGGGGGGCCGACGAATGAAAAACTGTTTTTT. Residues: CASSYKGGPTNEKLFF.

The chain is built from TRBV7-3 and TRBJ2-5, with D hard to call. Germline assignment: CDR1 SGHTA and CDR2 FQGTGA. Trimming took 4 bases from V and 3 from J, leaving 9 bases between them. The CDR3 extends over 13 amino acids. CDR3 region: CASSSRAEETQYF. For the CDR3, the DNA is TGTGCCAGCAGCTCCCGAGCTGAAGAGACCCAGTACTTC.

V gene TRBV19 combines with J gene TRBJ2-6; D perhaps matches TRBD1 (6 bases). The CDR3 contains 14 residues. V shed 8 bases and J shed 2 bases, with 10 bases lying between them. Germline V gene lookup returns CDR1 LNHDA and CDR2 SQIVND (reference sequence). The CDR3 coding sequence is TGTGCCAGTGGGAACAGGGCTGGGGCCAACGTCCTGACTTTC. As protein: CASGNRAGANVLTF.

This chain uses TRBV13 with TRBJ2-5; tentative D call: TRBD2 (6 bases). Germline CDR1 is PRHDT and CDR2 is FYEKMQ (reference sequence). V lost 0 bases to trimming and J lost 10 bases, with 9 bases between them. The CDR3 extends over 12 amino acids. CDR3 region: CASSLGRGNQYF. The CDR3 DNA reads TGTGCCAGCAGCTTAGGCCGCGGGAACCAGTACTTC.

The chain combines TRBV4-1 with TRBJ1-5; D is uncertain. Germline V gene data show CDR1 as MGHRA and CDR2 as YSYEKL. V dropped 0 bases and J dropped 2 bases, with 11 bases sitting between them. The CDR3 is made up of 16 amino acids. The CDR3 sequence: CASSQEDSGGNQPQHF. Here the CDR3 DNA reads TGCGCCAGCAGCCAAGAAGATAGCGGGGGCAATCAGCCCCAGCATTTT.

The chain uses TRBV4-3 and TRBJ2-5, with TRBD2 identical over 8 bases. The germline CDR1 and CDR2 sequences are LGHNA and YSLEER. The V gene end was trimmed by 3 bases and the J gene end by 2 bases; junction bases not matched to a gene: 5. CDR3 length equals 15 residues. The DNA of the CDR3 is TGCGCCAGCAGCCAGTCCCGGGGGGGTCAAGAGACCCAGTACTTC. Residues: CASSQSRGGQETQYF.

The chain employs TRBV12-5 and TRBJ1-3, with TRBD1 identical over 8 bases. Germline V gene sequence: CDR1 LGHNT, CDR2 FRNRAP. After removal of 6 bases from V and 8 bases from J, the junction contained 9 bases not matched to a gene. There are 14 residues in the CDR3. The DNA for the CDR3 is TGTGCTAGTGGCCTGGACAGGGAGGGATACACCATATATTTT. This encodes CASGLDREGYTIYF.

This clone was detected only a few times. The V call is TRBV2, the J call TRBJ1-5; D is unclear. This CDR3 is built from 14 residues. The germline V gene encodes CDR1 SNHLY and CDR2 FYNNEI. With 0 bases removed from V and 0 bases from J, the gap between germline ends came to 3 bases. CDR3 protein: CASSEAFSNQPQHF. The DNA of the CDR3 is TGTGCCAGCAGTGAAGCCTTTAGCAATCAGCCCCAGCATTTT.

The CDR3 DNA sequence: TGTGCCAGCAGCTTATTAGACAGCTATGGCTACACCTTC. It codes for CASSLLDSYGYTF. V is TRBV5-6 and J is TRBJ1-2; D may be TRBD1 (5 bases). The germline V and J ends were trimmed by 2 bases and 4 bases, with 9 bases remaining between them. Per germline, CDR1 SGHDT and CDR2 YYEEEE. The CDR3 has 13 residues.

V gene TRBV6-5 combines with J gene TRBJ2-5; 12 nucleotides align to TRBD2. J was trimmed by 7 bases and V by 2 bases; bases with no gene match: 8. CDR3 size: 16 residues. Germline loops: CDR1 MNHEY, CDR2 SVGAGI. The CDR3 coding sequence is TGTGCCAGCAGTTACGGGCTAGCGGGGGGGTATGGGACCCAGTACTTC. It specifies CASSYGLAGGYGTQYF.

V and J are TRBV7-2 and TRBJ1-3, with a weak D call TRBD1 (5 bases). V gave up 5 bases and J gave up 4 bases, with 15 bases separating them. The CDR3 is 15 amino acids. Germline V gene data show CDR1 as SGHTA and CDR2 as FQGNSA. CDR3 nucleotides: TGTGCCAGCAGCCCAGAAGGGGAAACGGGAAACACCATATATTTT. Encoded protein: CASSPEGETGNTIYF.

This clone has a handful of counts. The chain employs TRBV11-2 and TRBJ2-7; D remains unclear. V gave up 5 bases and J gave up 2 bases, with 10 bases separating them. CDR1 is SGHAT, CDR2 FQNNGV, per germline. The CDR3 spans 13 residues. The CDR3 nucleotides are TGTGCCAGCAGCCCATCAGAAGCCTACGAGCAGTACTTC. It specifies CASSPSEAYEQYF.

The chain recombines TRBV7-9 with TRBJ2-6, with D perhaps matching TRBD1 (5 bases). Deletions cut 8 bases from V and 0 bases from J, with 17 bases between. Germline CDR1 is SEHNR and CDR2 is FQNEAQ (reference sequence). There are 17 residues in the CDR3. The CDR3 is CASGAGPPSSGANVLTF. CDR3 in DNA: TGTGCCAGCGGGGCAGGACCCCCGAGCTCTGGGGCCAACGTCCTGACTTTC.

This chain uses TRBV7-3 with TRBJ2-2, with a possible D match to TRBD2 (6 bases). This CDR3 is 14 amino acids long. Between the trimmed V and J ends, which lost 0 bases and 6 bases, there was a span of 8 bases. The germline V gene has CDR1 SGHTA and CDR2 FQGTGA. CDR3 DNA sequence: TGTGCCAGCAGCTTAACGGGAGGAGCCGGGGAGCTGTTTTTT. This sequence encodes CASSLTGGAGELFF.

The chain employs TRBV2 and TRBJ2-5; TRBD2 matches 8 bases. The ends lost 8 bases at V and 6 bases at J; junction bases unmatched: 20. Germline V gene data show CDR1 as SNHLY and CDR2 as FYNNEI. There are 17 residues in the CDR3. CDR3 protein: CASVARALQAGAQTQYF. In DNA, the CDR3 is TGTGCCAGCGTAGCGAGGGCCCTACAAGCGGGGGCGCAGACCCAGTACTTC.